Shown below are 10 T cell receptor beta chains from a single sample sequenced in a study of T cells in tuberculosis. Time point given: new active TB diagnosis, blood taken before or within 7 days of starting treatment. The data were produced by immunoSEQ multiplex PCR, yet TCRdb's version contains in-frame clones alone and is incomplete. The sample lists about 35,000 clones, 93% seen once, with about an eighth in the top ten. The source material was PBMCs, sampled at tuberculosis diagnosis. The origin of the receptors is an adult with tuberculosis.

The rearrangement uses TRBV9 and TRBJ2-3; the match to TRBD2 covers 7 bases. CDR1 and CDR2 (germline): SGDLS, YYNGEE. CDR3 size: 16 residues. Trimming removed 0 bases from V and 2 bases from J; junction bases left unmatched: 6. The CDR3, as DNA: TGTGCCAGCAGCGTAGGGACTAGTCAGAACACAGATACGCAGTATTTT. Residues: CASSVGTSQNTDTQYF.

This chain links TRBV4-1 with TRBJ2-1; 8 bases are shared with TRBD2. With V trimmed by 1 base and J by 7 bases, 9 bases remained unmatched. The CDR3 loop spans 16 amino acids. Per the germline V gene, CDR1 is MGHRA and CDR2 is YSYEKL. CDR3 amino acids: CASSQVGRGGRNEQFF. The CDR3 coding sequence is TGCGCCAGCAGCCAAGTCGGGAGGGGGGGCAGAAATGAGCAGTTCTTC.

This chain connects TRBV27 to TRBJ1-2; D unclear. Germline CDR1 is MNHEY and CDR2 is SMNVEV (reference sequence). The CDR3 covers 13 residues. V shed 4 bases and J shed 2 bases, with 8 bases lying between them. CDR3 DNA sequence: TGTGCCAGCAGTTCTACAGACAACTATGGCTACACCTTC. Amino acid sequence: CASSSTDNYGYTF.

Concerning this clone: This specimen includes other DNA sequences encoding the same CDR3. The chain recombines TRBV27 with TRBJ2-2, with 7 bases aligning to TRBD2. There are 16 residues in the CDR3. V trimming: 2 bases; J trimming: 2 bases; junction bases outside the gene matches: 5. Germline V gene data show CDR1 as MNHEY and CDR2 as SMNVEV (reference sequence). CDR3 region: CASSLGLAVNTGELFF. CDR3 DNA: TGTGCCAGCAGTTTAGGGCTAGCGGTAAACACCGGGGAGCTGTTTTTT.

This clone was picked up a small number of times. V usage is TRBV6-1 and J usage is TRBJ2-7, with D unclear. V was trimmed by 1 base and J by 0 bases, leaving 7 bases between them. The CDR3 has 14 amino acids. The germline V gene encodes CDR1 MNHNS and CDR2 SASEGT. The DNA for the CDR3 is TGTGCCAGCAGTGAAGTACTGAGCTCCTACGAGCAGTACTTC. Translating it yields CASSEVLSSYEQYF.

CDR3 sequence reads: CASSFGSGGKYNEQFF. CDR3 in DNA: TGTGCCAGCAGCTTCGGATCGGGGGGGAAATACAATGAGCAGTTCTTC. J is TRBJ2-1 and V is TRBV7-3; 8 bases line up with TRBD2. The CDR3 sequence is 16 residues long. Per the germline V gene, CDR1 is SGHTA and CDR2 is FQGTGA. V trimming: 3 bases; J trimming: 4 bases; junction bases outside the gene matches: 8.

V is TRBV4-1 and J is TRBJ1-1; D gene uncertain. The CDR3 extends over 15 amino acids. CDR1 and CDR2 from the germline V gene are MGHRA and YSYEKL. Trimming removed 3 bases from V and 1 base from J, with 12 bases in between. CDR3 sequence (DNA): TGCGCCAGCAGCCAGTCGGGAGAGGAGAACACTGAAGCTTTCTTT. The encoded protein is CASSQSGEENTEAFF.

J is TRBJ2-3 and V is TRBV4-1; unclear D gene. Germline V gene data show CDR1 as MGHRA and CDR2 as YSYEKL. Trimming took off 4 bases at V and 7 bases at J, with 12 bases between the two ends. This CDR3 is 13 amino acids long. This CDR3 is CASSLVAANTQYF. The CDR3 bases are TGCGCCAGCAGCCTAGTCGCCGCGAATACGCAGTATTTT.

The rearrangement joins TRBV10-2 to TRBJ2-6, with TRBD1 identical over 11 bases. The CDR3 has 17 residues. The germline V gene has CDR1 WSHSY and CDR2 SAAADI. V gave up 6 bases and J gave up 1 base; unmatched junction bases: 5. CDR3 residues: CASRDRDRGSGANVLTF. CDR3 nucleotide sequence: TGCGCCAGCAGGGACCGGGACAGGGGGTCTGGGGCCAACGTCCTGACTTTC.

CDR3 nucleotide sequence: TGTGCCATAGGAGTTAGGAGAATGAACACTGAAGCTTTCTTT. As protein: CAIGVRRMNTEAFF. The chain joins TRBV5-3 to TRBJ1-1; D is undetermined. TRBV5-3 carries the ORF label, with uncertain function. Deletions cut 9 bases from V and 0 bases from J, with 15 bases between. CDR3 length: 14 residues.